The T cell receptor (beta chain) under discussion was sequenced for a study of glioma-infiltrating T cells after dendritic cell vaccination. Study-level background: Glioblastoma patients came from Phase I and II dendritic cell vaccination trials. Patients received autologous tumor lysate-pulsed dendritic cell vaccination between about 2002 and 2013. Study-wide results and limits: Longer survival after dendritic cell vaccination followed higher pretreatment TIL content.

Time point indicated: after dendritic cell vaccination, including at tumor progression/relapse. PBMC sampling occurred before vaccination, two weeks after the third dose, and at progression. Method: immunoSEQ multiplex PCR; TCRdb's copy keeps in-frame clones and lacks some. The table lists 99,000 or so clones, around 80% of them singletons. Comment on this clone: Its antigen is undetermined.

V dropped 3 bases and J dropped 1 base, with 12 bases sitting between them. CDR1 and CDR2 from the germline V gene are SGHRS and YFSETQ. CDR3 length equals 15 residues. The TCR sequence derives from a human donor with glioblastoma. This sequence joins TRBV5-1 and TRBJ2-3; a weak D match, TRBD1 (6 bases). Sequenced here: blood, sampled after dendritic cell vaccination. The CDR3, as DNA: TGCGCCAGCAGCTATGCACAGGGACGCACAGATACGCAGTATTTT. It encodes CASSYAQGRTDTQYF.